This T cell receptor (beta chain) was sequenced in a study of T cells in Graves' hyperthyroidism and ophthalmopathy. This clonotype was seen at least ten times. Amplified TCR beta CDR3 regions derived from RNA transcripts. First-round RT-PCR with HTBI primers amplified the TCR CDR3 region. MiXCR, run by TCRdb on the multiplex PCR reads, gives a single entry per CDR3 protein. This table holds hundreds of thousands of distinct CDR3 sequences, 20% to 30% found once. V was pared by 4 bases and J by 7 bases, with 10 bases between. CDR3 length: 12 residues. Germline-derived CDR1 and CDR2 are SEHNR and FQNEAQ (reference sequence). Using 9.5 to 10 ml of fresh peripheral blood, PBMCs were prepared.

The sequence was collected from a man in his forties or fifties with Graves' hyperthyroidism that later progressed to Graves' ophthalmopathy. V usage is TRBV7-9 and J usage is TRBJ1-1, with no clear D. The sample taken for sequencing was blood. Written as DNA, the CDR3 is TGTGCCAGCAGCTCCGATATATATGAAGCTTTCTTT. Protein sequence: CASSSDIYEAFF.